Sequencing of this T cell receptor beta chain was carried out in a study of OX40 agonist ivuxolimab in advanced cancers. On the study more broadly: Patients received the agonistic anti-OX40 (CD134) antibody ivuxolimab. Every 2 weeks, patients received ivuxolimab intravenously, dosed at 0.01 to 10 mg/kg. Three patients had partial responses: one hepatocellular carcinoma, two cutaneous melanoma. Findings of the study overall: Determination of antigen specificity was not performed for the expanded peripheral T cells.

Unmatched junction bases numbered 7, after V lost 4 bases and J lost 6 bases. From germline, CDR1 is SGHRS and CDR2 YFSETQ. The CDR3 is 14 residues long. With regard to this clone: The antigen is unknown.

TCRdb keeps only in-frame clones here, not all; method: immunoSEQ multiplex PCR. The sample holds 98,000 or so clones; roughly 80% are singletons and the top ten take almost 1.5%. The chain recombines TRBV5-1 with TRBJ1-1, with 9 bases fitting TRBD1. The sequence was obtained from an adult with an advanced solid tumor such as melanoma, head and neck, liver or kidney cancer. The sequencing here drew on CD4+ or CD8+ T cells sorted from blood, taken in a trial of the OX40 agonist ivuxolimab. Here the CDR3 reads CASSSTGGSSEAFF. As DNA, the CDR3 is TGCGCCAGCAGCAGTACAGGGGGCTCGTCTGAAGCTTTCTTT.